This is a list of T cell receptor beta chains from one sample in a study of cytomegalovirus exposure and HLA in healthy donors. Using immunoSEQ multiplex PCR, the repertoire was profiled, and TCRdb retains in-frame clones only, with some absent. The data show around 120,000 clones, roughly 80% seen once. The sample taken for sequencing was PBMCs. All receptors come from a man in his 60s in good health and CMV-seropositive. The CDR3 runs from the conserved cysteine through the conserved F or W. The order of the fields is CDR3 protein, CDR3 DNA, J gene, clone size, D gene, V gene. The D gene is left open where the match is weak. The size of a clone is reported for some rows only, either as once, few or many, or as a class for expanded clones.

CASSVGSRGYTEAFF TGTGCCAGCAGCGTAGGATCTAGGGGGTACACTGAAGCTTTCTTT TRBJ1-1 - - TRBV9
CASKRGGEVTEAFF TGTGCCAGCAAAAGGGGCGGAGAGGTCACTGAAGCTTTCTTT TRBJ1-1 - - TRBV6-5
CASLDTSSGANVLTF TGCGCCAGCTTAGACACGTCCTCTGGGGCCAACGTCCTGACTTTC TRBJ2-6 - - TRBV5-1
CASSGGQVLLNTIYF TGTGCCAGCAGCGGCGGGCAGGTCCTCTTAAACACCATATATTTT TRBJ1-3 once - TRBV2
CASSLPYTGVGTEAFF TGTGCCAGCAGTTTGCCCTATACAGGGGTCGGTACTGAAGCTTTCTTT TRBJ1-1 few TRBD1 TRBV28
CASSTGTGLAYEQYF TGTGCCAGCAGTACCGGGACAGGGCTTGCCTACGAGCAGTACTTC TRBJ2-7 - TRBD1 TRBV6-1
CSALIWTGNTEAFF TGCAGCGCCTTGATCTGGACAGGGAACACTGAAGCTTTCTTT TRBJ1-1 once TRBD1 TRBV29-1
CASSVDSNTEAFF TGTGCCAGCAGCGTGGACAGCAACACTGAAGCTTTCTTT TRBJ1-1 - - TRBV5-6
CAWTPPGTGSDSPLHF TGTGCCTGGACCCCCCCCGGGACAGGCTCGGATTCACCCCTCCACTTT TRBJ1-6 once TRBD1 TRBV30
CASSSSREVYNEQFF TGTGCCAGCAGCTCCTCCCGCGAGGTATACAATGAGCAGTTCTTC TRBJ2-1 - - TRBV11-1
CASSFQGNTEAFF TGTGCCAGCAGTTTCCAGGGTAACACTGAAGCTTTCTTT TRBJ1-1 - - TRBV6-6
CASSVDRMNYGYTF TGTGCCAGCAGTGTTGACAGGATGAACTATGGCTACACCTTC TRBJ1-2 few - TRBV6-1
CASSRIQLRTGGYSYTF TGTGCCAGCAGCAGAATTCAGTTAAGGACAGGGGGCTACAGCTACACCTTC TRBJ1-2 - TRBD1 TRBV5-5
CASSLVAAQRTIYEQYF TGCGCCAGCAGCTTGGTGGCAGCCCAACGGACTATCTACGAGCAGTACTTC TRBJ2-7 - - TRBV5-1
CASSLAQGSTEAFF TGCGCCAGCAGCTTGGCCCAGGGTAGCACTGAAGCTTTCTTT TRBJ1-1 - - TRBV5-1
CASSLPQGGETQYF TGTGCCAGCAGCTTACCGCAGGGCGGAGAGACCCAGTACTTC TRBJ2-5 - - TRBV11-1
CASSSTSGGGPQHF TGTGCCAGCAGTTCCACCTCGGGGGGAGGGCCCCAGCATTTT TRBJ1-5 - - TRBV27
CASTGQGAGYGYTF TGTGCCAGCACGGGACAGGGGGCTGGGTATGGCTACACCTTC TRBJ1-2 - TRBD1 TRBV5-4
CAWTYHPGQSSGANVLTF TGTGCCTGGACCTATCACCCGGGACAGAGCTCTGGGGCCAACGTCCTGACTTTC TRBJ2-6 few TRBD1 TRBV30
CASSLTVSDRIFSEQYF TGCGCCAGCAGCTTAACGGTCTCGGACAGGATCTTCTCCGAGCAGTACTTC TRBJ2-7 - TRBD1 TRBV5-1
CASSQDIVETQYF TGTGCCAGCAGCCAGGACATCGTAGAGACCCAGTACTTC TRBJ2-5 - - TRBV7-2
CASSATAVREQFF TGCGCCAGCAGTGCCACAGCGGTTCGTGAGCAGTTCTTC TRBJ2-1 - - TRBV10-1
CASSIEGASYNEQFF TGTGCCAGTAGTATAGAAGGGGCTTCCTACAATGAGCAGTTCTTC TRBJ2-1 few - TRBV19
CASSLTGSYNEQFF TGTGCCAGCAGCTTAACAGGGTCCTACAATGAGCAGTTCTTC TRBJ2-1 - - TRBV7-9
CAWSIRGLAEAFF TGTGCCTGGAGTATAAGGGGGCTGGCTGAAGCTTTCTTT TRBJ1-1 - TRBD1 TRBV30
CASSPFLEQYF TGTGCCAGCTCACCATTTCTCGAGCAGTACTTC TRBJ2-7 - - TRBV18
CASSLRTGLNSPLHF TGTGCCAGCAGCTTGCGGACAGGTCTGAATTCACCCCTCCACTTT TRBJ1-6 - TRBD1 TRBV5-4
CASSFGPNTEAFF TGTGCCAGCAGCTTTGGCCCAAACACTGAAGCTTTCTTT TRBJ1-1 - - TRBV7-7
CASSLDSETQYF TGTGCCAGCAGCTTGGACTCCGAGACCCAGTACTTC TRBJ2-5 - - TRBV5-6